A selection of T cell receptor beta chains follows, all from one sample in a study of blood T cell repertoires in COVID-19. Generated by immunoSEQ multiplex PCR, the TCRdb table keeps only in-frame clones and is missing some. The sample contains under 300,000 clones, roughly 93% of which appear only once. The material sequenced was PBMCs or T cells enriched from blood (not recorded which). Receptor source: a woman in her forties with acute COVID-19. The CDR3 runs from the conserved cysteine through the conserved F or W. The order of the fields is clone size, V gene, J gene, D gene, CDR3 protein, CDR3 DNA. A D gene is named only where the DNA matches it firmly. Clone size is shown for a subset of rows, as once, few, many or a class of expanded clone.

size: -
V: TRBV24-1
J: TRBJ2-7
D: TRBD1
CDR3: CATSDSAGTGDTHEQYF
DNA: TGTGCCACCAGTGACTCCGCCGGGACAGGGGACACCCACGAGCAGTACTTC

size: -
V: TRBV14
J: TRBJ2-7
D: TRBD1
CDR3: CASRLTGTYYEQYF
DNA: TGTGCCAGCAGGCTGACAGGGACATACTACGAGCAGTACTTC

size: once
V: TRBV7-2
J: TRBJ1-2
D: -
CDR3: CASSLDGTTGYGYTF
DNA: TGTGCCAGCAGCTTAGATGGAACCACAGGGTATGGCTACACCTTC

size: -
V: TRBV29-1
J: TRBJ2-2
D: -
CDR3: CSVDRANTGELFF
DNA: TGCAGCGTTGACAGGGCGAACACCGGGGAGCTGTTTTTT

size: -
V: TRBV2
J: TRBJ1-5
D: -
CDR3: CASSAEGTGNQPQHF
DNA: TGTGCCAGCAGTGCGGAGGGCACAGGCAATCAGCCCCAGCATTTT

size: -
V: TRBV18
J: TRBJ2-7
D: TRBD1
CDR3: CASSRLGQGDHEQYF
DNA: TGTGCCAGCTCACGCCTGGGACAGGGTGACCACGAGCAGTACTTC

size: once
V: TRBV24-1
J: TRBJ2-7
D: TRBD1
CDR3: CATSDPGTGGGEQYF
DNA: TGTGCCACCAGTGATCCCGGGACAGGGGGAGGCGAGCAGTACTTC

size: -
V: TRBV27
J: TRBJ1-1
D: -
CDR3: CASVNWGLTEAFF
DNA: TGTGCCAGCGTAAATTGGGGGCTAACTGAAGCTTTCTTT

size: -
V: TRBV2
J: TRBJ1-1
D: -
CDR3: CARNSGTGNSNTEAFF
DNA: TGTGCCAGAAATTCCGGGACTGGAAACTCGAACACTGAAGCTTTCTTT

size: once
V: TRBV5-1
J: TRBJ2-7
D: -
CDR3: CASSLYPDSQSSYEQYF
DNA: TGCGCCAGCAGCTTGTATCCGGACAGCCAGAGCTCCTACGAGCAGTACTTC

size: -
V: TRBV11-2
J: TRBJ1-2
D: TRBD1
CDR3: CASSAPGQDGYTF
DNA: TGTGCCAGCAGCGCACCGGGACAGGATGGCTACACCTTC

size: -
V: TRBV6-1
J: TRBJ2-2
D: -
CDR3: CASSENGGRGITGELFF
DNA: TGTGCCAGCAGTGAAAACGGGGGACGGGGTATCACCGGGGAGCTGTTTTTT

size: -
V: TRBV12-3/TRBV12-4
J: TRBJ1-1
D: -
CDR3: CASRWTDNTEAFF
DNA: TGTGCCAGCAGATGGACAGATAACACTGAAGCTTTCTTT

size: -
V: TRBV5-1
J: TRBJ2-5
D: TRBD2
CDR3: CASSLAGGIETQYF
DNA: TGCGCCAGCAGCTTGGCGGGGGGGATAGAGACCCAGTACTTC

size: once
V: TRBV19
J: TRBJ2-4
D: -
CDR3: CASSPTAAPNIQYF
DNA: TGTGCCAGTAGTCCGACAGCCGCGCCAAACATTCAGTACTTC

size: -
V: TRBV28
J: TRBJ2-6
D: -
CDR3: CASSFHSSGANVLTF
DNA: TGTGCCAGCAGTTTCCACAGCTCTGGGGCCAACGTCCTGACTTTC

size: once
V: TRBV6-5
J: TRBJ2-2
D: TRBD2
CDR3: CASSYSRGGPGELFF
DNA: TGTGCCAGCAGTTACTCACGCGGGGGGCCCGGGGAGCTGTTTTTT

size: -
V: TRBV7-3
J: TRBJ2-1
D: TRBD2
CDR3: CASSPSPSGSFVNEQFF
DNA: TGTGCCAGCAGCCCCTCTCCTAGCGGGAGTTTCGTAAATGAGCAGTTCTTC

size: -
V: TRBV30
J: TRBJ1-6
D: TRBD1
CDR3: CAWADRGRSPLHF
DNA: TGTGCCTGGGCTGACAGGGGGAGATCACCCCTCCACTTT

size: -
V: TRBV20-1
J: TRBJ1-1
D: -
CDR3: CSARANTEAFF
DNA: TGCAGTGCTAGGGCGAACACTGAAGCTTTCTTT

size: -
V: TRBV19
J: TRBJ2-1
D: TRBD1
CDR3: CASSTRKPGGTGYIEQFF
DNA: TGTGCCAGTAGTACGCGTAAACCCGGGGGGACAGGGTACATTGAGCAGTTCTTC

size: -
V: TRBV4-1
J: TRBJ1-2
D: -
CDR3: CASSQVGGSGYTF
DNA: TGCGCCAGCAGCCAAGTCGGAGGTTCTGGCTACACCTTC

size: -
V: TRBV18
J: TRBJ1-2
D: TRBD1
CDR3: CASSPSGQGYGYTF
DNA: TGTGCCAGCTCACCCTCGGGACAGGGGTATGGCTACACCTTC

size: -
V: TRBV19
J: TRBJ1-2
D: -
CDR3: CASSIRDSGLYGYTF
DNA: TGTGCCAGTAGTATCCGGGACTCCGGACTCTATGGCTACACCTTC

size: -
V: TRBV7-6
J: TRBJ2-5
D: TRBD2
CDR3: CASSLEGSGSLGETQYF
DNA: TGTGCCAGCAGCTTAGAGGGTAGCGGGAGCCTCGGAGAGACCCAGTACTTC

size: -
V: TRBV5-8
J: TRBJ2-1
D: TRBD2
CDR3: CASSLEGTRADNEQFF
DNA: TGTGCCAGCAGCTTGGAAGGGACTAGGGCCGACAATGAGCAGTTCTTC

size: -
V: TRBV18
J: TRBJ2-7
D: -
CDR3: CASSPSPGEQYF
DNA: TGTGCCAGCTCACCCTCTCCGGGCGAGCAGTACTTC

size: -
V: TRBV11-1
J: TRBJ2-7
D: -
CDR3: CASSLAEIYEQYF
DNA: TGTGCCAGCAGCTTAGCAGAGATCTACGAGCAGTACTTC

size: -
V: TRBV28
J: TRBJ1-3
D: -
CDR3: CASSFDRGASSGNTIYF
DNA: TGTGCCAGCAGCTTTGACCGTGGAGCCAGCTCTGGAAACACCATATATTTT

size: -
V: TRBV3-1/TRBV3-2
J: TRBJ1-4
D: TRBD1
CDR3: CASSQRQGLFEKLFF
DNA: TGTGCCAGCAGCCAGCGACAGGGGTTGTTTGAAAAACTGTTTTTT

size: -
V: TRBV30
J: TRBJ1-1
D: -
CDR3: CAWNPGDTEAFF
DNA: TGTGCCTGGAACCCCGGGGACACTGAAGCTTTCTTT

size: -
V: TRBV2
J: TRBJ2-7
D: -
CDR3: CASSVVRQAYEQYF
DNA: TGTGCCAGCAGTGTGGTAAGACAGGCCTACGAGCAGTACTTC

size: -
V: TRBV2
J: TRBJ2-7
D: -
CDR3: CASRGAGTRREQYF
DNA: TGTGCCAGCAGGGGTGCGGGGACTCGAAGGGAGCAGTACTTC

size: -
V: TRBV5-4
J: TRBJ1-6
D: TRBD1
CDR3: CASSLQGDRYNSPLHF
DNA: TGTGCCAGCAGCTTACAGGGGGATAGGTATAATTCACCCCTCCACTTT

size: -
V: TRBV20-1
J: TRBJ1-1
D: -
CDR3: CSARQDTEAFF
DNA: TGCAGTGCTAGGCAGGACACTGAAGCTTTCTTT

size: -
V: TRBV5-1
J: TRBJ2-1
D: TRBD2
CDR3: CASTKTSGGYNEQFF
DNA: TGCGCCAGCACCAAGACTAGCGGGGGATACAATGAGCAGTTCTTC

size: -
V: TRBV30
J: TRBJ1-3
D: -
CDR3: CAWSDATQGFGNTIYF
DNA: TGTGCCTGGAGCGACGCCACCCAGGGGTTTGGAAACACCATATATTTT

size: -
V: TRBV18
J: TRBJ2-5
D: TRBD2
CDR3: CASSPSIAGGQETQYF
DNA: TGTGCCAGCTCACCATCGATCGCCGGGGGGCAAGAGACCCAGTACTTC

size: -
V: TRBV6-1
J: TRBJ2-7
D: TRBD2
CDR3: CASSGVAGVPYEQYF
DNA: TGTGCCAGCAGTGGAGTAGCGGGAGTCCCCTACGAGCAGTACTTC

size: -
V: TRBV7-6
J: TRBJ2-1
D: TRBD2
CDR3: CASSLAQASGYNEQFF
DNA: TGTGCCAGCAGCTTAGCGCAGGCTAGCGGATACAATGAGCAGTTCTTC

size: -
V: TRBV27
J: TRBJ1-1
D: TRBD1
CDR3: CASAFGTGAEAFF
DNA: TGTGCCAGCGCGTTCGGGACAGGTGCTGAAGCTTTCTTT

size: -
V: TRBV6-2/TRBV6-3
J: TRBJ2-1
D: TRBD2
CDR3: CASSSWTSGRTEQFF
DNA: TGTGCCAGCAGTTCGTGGACTAGCGGGAGGACAGAGCAGTTCTTC

size: -
V: TRBV5-1
J: TRBJ2-6
D: -
CDR3: CASSPLSSGANVLTF
DNA: TGCGCCAGCAGCCCCCTGAGCTCTGGGGCCAACGTCCTGACTTTC

size: -
V: TRBV9
J: TRBJ2-3
D: TRBD2
CDR3: CASSVALAGGGDTQYF
DNA: TGTGCCAGCAGCGTAGCTTTGGCCGGGGGGGGAGATACGCAGTATTTT

size: -
V: TRBV27
J: TRBJ1-2
D: TRBD1
CDR3: CASSSSDRGYGYTF
DNA: TGTGCCAGCAGTTCCTCGGACAGGGGCTATGGCTACACCTTC

size: -
V: TRBV29-1
J: TRBJ1-1
D: -
CDR3: CSEAQEPHTEAFF
DNA: TGCAGCGAAGCCCAGGAACCCCACACTGAAGCTTTCTTT

size: -
V: TRBV11-2
J: TRBJ2-3
D: -
CDR3: CASSLRVGSQADTQYF
DNA: TGTGCCAGCAGCCTGAGAGTCGGGAGCCAGGCAGATACGCAGTATTTT

size: -
V: TRBV5-1
J: TRBJ2-5
D: TRBD2
CDR3: CASSLWTSSPGTQYF
DNA: TGCGCCAGCAGCTTGTGGACTAGCTCCCCGGGGACCCAGTACTTC

size: -
V: TRBV30
J: TRBJ1-1
D: -
CDR3: CAVAGRGAFF
DNA: TGTGCCGTGGCGGGGAGAGGGGCTTTCTTT

size: -
V: TRBV18
J: TRBJ1-2
D: TRBD1
CDR3: CASSHGTGSSYGYTF
DNA: TGTGCCAGCTCGCATGGGACAGGGTCATCCTATGGCTACACCTTC

size: -
V: TRBV18
J: TRBJ1-2
D: -
CDR3: CASSPPGREVGYTF
DNA: TGTGCCAGCTCACCACCCGGCAGGGAGGTCGGCTACACCTTC

size: -
V: TRBV18
J: TRBJ1-6
D: TRBD1
CDR3: CASSSRDRDFNSPLHF
DNA: TGTGCCAGCTCATCCCGGGACAGGGACTTTAATTCACCCCTCCACTTT

size: -
V: TRBV7-2
J: TRBJ2-3
D: -
CDR3: CASSLIGDTQYF
DNA: TGTGCCAGCAGCTTGATTGGCGATACGCAGTATTTT

size: once
V: TRBV18
J: TRBJ2-7
D: TRBD2
CDR3: CASSPPGLAGVGEQYF
DNA: TGTGCCAGCTCACCACCGGGACTAGCGGGAGTGGGGGAGCAGTACTTC

size: -
V: TRBV6-5
J: TRBJ1-2
D: TRBD1
CDR3: CASSTGARGYTF
DNA: TGTGCCAGCTCCACAGGGGCGCGAGGCTACACCTTC